Reported below is one T cell receptor beta chain. Its specificity is unknown. This sample was included in a study of cytomegalovirus exposure and HLA in healthy donors. Study-wide context: Early on, a data release was issued that held roughly 80 million unique TCRs from HLA-typed donors.

This CDR3 spans 16 amino acids. The ends were cut back, 7 bases at V and 2 bases at J, with 20 bases in the middle. Germline lookup yields CDR1 SEHNR and CDR2 FQNEAQ (reference sequence). Study observations and caveats: Reportedly, fewer N-insertions than the 666-donor mean appeared in an Asian-associated ancestry cluster in a later analysis. Sequencing likely produced, as an artifact, a cluster of highly shared sequence variants.

Primers included in the PCR were 60 Vbeta and 13 Jbeta primers. Profiled with immunoSEQ multiplex PCR; TCRdb holds only in-frame clones, not every one. The table lists about 160,000 clones, roughly 82% of them singletons. This sequence originates from a girl aged 10 to 17 in good health and CMV-seropositive. The sample was PBMCs. The chain joins TRBV7-9 to TRBJ2-5; D gene uncertain. The CDR3 sequence: CASNHPFDIRQETQYF. DNA for the CDR3: TGTGCCAGCAACCATCCTTTTGACATACGGCAAGAGACCCAGTACTTC.